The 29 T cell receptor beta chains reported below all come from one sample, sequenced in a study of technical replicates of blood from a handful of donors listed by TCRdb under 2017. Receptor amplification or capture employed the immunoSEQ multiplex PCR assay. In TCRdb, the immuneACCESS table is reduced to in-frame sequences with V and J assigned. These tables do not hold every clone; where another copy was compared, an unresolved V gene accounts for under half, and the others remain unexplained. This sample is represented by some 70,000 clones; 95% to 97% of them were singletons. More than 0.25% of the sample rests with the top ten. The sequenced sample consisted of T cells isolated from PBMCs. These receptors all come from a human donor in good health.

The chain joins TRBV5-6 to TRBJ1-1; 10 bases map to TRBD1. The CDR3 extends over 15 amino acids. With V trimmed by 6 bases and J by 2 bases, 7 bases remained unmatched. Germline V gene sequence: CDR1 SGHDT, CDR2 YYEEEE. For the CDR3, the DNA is TGTGCCAGCATCAGACAGGGGGCTGAAAACACTGAAGCTTTCTTT. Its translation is CASIRQGAENTEAFF.

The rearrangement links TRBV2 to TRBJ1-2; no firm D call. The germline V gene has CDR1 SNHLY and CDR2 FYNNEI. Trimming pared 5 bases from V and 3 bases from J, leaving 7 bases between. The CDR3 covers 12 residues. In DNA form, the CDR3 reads TGTGCCAGCAGTCTCCGGGACTATGGCTACACCTTC. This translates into CASSLRDYGYTF.

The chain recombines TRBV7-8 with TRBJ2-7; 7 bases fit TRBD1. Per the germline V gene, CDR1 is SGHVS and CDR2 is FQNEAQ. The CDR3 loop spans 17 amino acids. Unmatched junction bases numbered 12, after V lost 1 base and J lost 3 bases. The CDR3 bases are TGTGCCAGCAGCTTAGGGTCTCAGTTCGGGACAGTCTACGAGCAGTACTTC. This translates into CASSLGSQFGTVYEQYF.

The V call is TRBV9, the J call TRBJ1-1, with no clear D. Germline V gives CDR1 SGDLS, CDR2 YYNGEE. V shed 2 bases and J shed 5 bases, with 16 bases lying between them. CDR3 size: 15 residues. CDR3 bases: TGTGCCAGCAGCGTTGCTGGGAGTAGTGGGACTGAAGCTTTCTTT. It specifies CASSVAGSSGTEAFF. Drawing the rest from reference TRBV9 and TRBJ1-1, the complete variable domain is DSGVTQTPKHLITATGQRVTLRCSPRSGDLSVYWYQQSLDQGLQFLIQYYNGEERAKGNILERFSAQQFPDLHSELNLSSLELGDSALYFCASSVAGSSGTEAFFGQGTRLTVV.

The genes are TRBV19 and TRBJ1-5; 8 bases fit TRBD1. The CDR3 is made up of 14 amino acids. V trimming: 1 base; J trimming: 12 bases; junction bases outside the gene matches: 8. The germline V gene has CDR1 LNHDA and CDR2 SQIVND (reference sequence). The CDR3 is CASSIARGPQGQHF. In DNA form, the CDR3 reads TGTGCCAGTAGTATAGCCAGGGGGCCGCAGGGCCAGCATTTT.

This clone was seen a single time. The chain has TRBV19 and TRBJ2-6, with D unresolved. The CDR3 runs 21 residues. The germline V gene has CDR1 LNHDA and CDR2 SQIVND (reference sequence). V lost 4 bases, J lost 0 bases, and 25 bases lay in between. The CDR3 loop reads CASSRSSSRPVLTSGANVLTF. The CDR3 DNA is TGTGCCAGTAGTAGAAGTTCCTCGAGGCCAGTCCTTACCTCTGGGGCCAACGTCCTGACTTTC.

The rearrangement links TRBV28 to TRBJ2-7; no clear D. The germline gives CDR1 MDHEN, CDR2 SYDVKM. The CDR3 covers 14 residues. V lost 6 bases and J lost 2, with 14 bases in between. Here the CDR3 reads CASRVQLPTYEQYF. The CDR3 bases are TGTGCCAGCAGGGTCCAACTGCCAACCTACGAGCAGTACTTC.

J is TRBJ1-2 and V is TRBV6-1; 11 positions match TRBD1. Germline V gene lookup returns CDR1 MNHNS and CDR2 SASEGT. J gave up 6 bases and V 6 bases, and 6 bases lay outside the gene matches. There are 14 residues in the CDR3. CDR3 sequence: CASRGQGGLDGYTF. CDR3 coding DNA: TGTGCCAGCAGGGGACAGGGGGGGTTAGATGGCTACACCTTC.

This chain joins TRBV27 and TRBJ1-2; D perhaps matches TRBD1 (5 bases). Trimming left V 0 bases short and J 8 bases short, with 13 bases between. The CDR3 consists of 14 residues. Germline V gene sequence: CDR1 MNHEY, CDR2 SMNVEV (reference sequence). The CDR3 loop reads CASSLSGSGYGYTF. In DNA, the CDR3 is TGTGCCAGCAGTTTATCGGGTTCAGGGTACGGCTACACCTTC.

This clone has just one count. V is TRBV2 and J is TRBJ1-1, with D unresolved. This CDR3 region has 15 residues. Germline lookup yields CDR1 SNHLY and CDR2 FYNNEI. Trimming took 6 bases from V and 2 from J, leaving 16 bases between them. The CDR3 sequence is CASRLVVRFNTEAFF. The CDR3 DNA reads TGTGCCAGCAGGTTAGTGGTACGATTTAACACTGAAGCTTTCTTT.

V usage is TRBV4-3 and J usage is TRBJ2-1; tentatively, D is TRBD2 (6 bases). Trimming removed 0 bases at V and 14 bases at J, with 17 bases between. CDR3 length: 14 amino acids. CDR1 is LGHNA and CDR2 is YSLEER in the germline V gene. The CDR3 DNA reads TGCGCCAGCAGCCAAGATCAACTAGCTTCGACCGAGTTCTTC. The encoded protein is CASSQDQLASTEFF.

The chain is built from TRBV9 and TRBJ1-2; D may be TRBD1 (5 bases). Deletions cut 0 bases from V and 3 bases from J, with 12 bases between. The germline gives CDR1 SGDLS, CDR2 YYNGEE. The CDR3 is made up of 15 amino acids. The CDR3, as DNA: TGTGCCAGCAGCGTAGGGGGCAATAGGGACTATGGCTACACCTTC. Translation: CASSVGGNRDYGYTF. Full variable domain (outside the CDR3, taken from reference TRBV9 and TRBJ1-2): DSGVTQTPKHLITATGQRVTLRCSPRSGDLSVYWYQQSLDQGLQFLIQYYNGEERAKGNILERFSAQQFPDLHSELNLSSLELGDSALYFCASSVGGNRDYGYTFGSGTRLTVV.

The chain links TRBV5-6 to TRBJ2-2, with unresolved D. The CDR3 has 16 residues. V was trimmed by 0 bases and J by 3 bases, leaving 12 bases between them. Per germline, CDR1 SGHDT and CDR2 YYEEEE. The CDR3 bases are TGTGCCAGCAGCTTGGACCGACACCTCTACACCGGGGAGCTGTTTTTT. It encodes CASSLDRHLYTGELFF.

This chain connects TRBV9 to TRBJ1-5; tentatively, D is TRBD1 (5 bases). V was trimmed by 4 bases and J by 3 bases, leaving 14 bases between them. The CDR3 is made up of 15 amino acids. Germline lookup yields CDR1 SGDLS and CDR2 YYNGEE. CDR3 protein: CASSPPGLTNQPQHF. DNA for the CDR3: TGTGCCAGCAGCCCCCCGGGACTGACCAATCAGCCCCAGCATTTT. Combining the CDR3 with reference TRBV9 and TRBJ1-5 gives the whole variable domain DSGVTQTPKHLITATGQRVTLRCSPRSGDLSVYWYQQSLDQGLQFLIQYYNGEERAKGNILERFSAQQFPDLHSELNLSSLELGDSALYFCASSPPGLTNQPQHFGDGTRLSIL.

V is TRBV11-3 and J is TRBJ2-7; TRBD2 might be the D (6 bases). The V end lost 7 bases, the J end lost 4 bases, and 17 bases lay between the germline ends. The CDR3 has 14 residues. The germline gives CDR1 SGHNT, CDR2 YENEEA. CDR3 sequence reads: CASNSPAGTYEQYF. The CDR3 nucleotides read TGTGCCAGCAACTCCCCAGCCGGGACTTACGAGCAGTACTTC.

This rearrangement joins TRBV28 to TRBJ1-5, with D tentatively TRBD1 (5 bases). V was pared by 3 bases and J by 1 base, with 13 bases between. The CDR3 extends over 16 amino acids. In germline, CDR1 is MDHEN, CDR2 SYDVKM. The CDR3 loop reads CASSLVAGRSNQPQHF. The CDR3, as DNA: TGTGCCAGCAGTTTGGTGGCAGGGCGAAGCAATCAGCCCCAGCATTTT.

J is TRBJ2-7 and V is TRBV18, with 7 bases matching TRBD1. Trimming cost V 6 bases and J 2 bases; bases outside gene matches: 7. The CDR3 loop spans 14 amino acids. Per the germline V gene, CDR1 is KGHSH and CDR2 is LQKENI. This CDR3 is CASSAMGQTYEQYF. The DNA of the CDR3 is TGTGCCAGCTCGGCTATGGGACAGACCTACGAGCAGTACTTC.

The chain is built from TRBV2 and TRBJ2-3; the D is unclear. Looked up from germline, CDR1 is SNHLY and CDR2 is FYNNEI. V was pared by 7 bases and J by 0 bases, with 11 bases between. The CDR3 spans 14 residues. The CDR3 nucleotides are TGTGCCAGCACCGCACTCCCTAGCACAGATACGCAGTATTTT. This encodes CASTALPSTDTQYF.

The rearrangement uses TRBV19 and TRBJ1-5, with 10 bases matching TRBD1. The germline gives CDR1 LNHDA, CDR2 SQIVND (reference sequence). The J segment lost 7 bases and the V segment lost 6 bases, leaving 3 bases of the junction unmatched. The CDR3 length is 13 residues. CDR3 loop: CASRGQGIQPQHF. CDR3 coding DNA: TGTGCCAGTAGGGGACAGGGGATCCAGCCCCAGCATTTT.

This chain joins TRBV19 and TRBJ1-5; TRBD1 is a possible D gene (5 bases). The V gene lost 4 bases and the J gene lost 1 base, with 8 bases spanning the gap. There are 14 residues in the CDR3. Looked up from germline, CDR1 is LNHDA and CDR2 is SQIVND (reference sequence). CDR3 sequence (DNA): TGTGCCAGTAGTACTACAGGAAGCAATCAGCCCCAGCATTTT. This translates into CASSTTGSNQPQHF.

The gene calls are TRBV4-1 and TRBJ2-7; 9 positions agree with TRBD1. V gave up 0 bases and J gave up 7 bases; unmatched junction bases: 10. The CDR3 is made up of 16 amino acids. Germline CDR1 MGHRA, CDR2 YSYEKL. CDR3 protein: CASSQDPTGTGWEQYF. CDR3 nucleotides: TGCGCCAGCAGCCAAGATCCCACCGGGACAGGGTGGGAGCAGTACTTC.

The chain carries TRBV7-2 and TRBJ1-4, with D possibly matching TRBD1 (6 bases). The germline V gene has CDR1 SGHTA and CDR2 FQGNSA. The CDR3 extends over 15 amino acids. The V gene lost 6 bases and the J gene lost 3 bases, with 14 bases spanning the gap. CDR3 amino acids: CASRQRDTSNEKLFF. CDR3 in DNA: TGTGCCAGCAGGCAACGGGACACCTCTAATGAAAAACTGTTTTTT.

For the CDR3, the DNA is TGTGCCTGGAGTTCGAGGTATGACGAGCAGTACTTC. Encoded protein: CAWSSRYDEQYF. This chain links TRBV30 with TRBJ2-7, with D unresolved. From germline, CDR1 is GTSNPN and CDR2 SVGIG (reference sequence). The V and J ends lost 2 bases and 5 bases respectively, with 10 bases between them. This CDR3 spans 12 amino acids.

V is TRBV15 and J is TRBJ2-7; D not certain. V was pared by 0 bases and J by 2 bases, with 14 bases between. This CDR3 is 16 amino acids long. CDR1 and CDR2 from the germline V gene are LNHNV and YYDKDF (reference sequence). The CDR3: CATSRDENRVTYEQYF. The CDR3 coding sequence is TGTGCCACCAGCAGAGATGAAAATCGGGTTACCTACGAGCAGTACTTC.

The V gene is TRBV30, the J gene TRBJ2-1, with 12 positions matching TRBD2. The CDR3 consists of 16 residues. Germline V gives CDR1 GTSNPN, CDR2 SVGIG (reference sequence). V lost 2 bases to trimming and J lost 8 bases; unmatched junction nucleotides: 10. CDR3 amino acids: CAWSPLLAGGLDEQFF. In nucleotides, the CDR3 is TGTGCCTGGAGTCCTCTCCTAGCGGGAGGGCTCGATGAGCAGTTCTTC.

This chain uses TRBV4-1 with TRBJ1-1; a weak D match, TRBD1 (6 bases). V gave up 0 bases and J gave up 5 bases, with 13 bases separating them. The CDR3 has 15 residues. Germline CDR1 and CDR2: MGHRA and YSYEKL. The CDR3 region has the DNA TGCGCCAGCAGCCAAGATCAGGGGCAGAGAACTGAAGCTTTCTTT. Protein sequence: CASSQDQGQRTEAFF.

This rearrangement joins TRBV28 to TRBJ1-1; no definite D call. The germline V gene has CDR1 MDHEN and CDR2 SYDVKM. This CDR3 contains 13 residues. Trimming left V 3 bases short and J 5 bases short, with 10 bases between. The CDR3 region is CASSFRRGTEAFF. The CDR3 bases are TGTGCCAGCAGTTTCAGACGAGGGACTGAAGCTTTCTTT. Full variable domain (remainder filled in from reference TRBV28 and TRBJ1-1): DVKVTQSSRYLVKRTGEKVFLECVQDMDHENMFWYRQDPGLGLRLIYFSYDVKMKEKGDIPEGYSVSREKKERFSLILESASTNQTSMYLCASSFRRGTEAFFGQGTRLTVV.

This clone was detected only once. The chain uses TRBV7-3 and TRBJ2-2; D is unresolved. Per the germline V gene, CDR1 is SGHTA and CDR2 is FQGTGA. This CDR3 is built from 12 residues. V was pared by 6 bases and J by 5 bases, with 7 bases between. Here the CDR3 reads CASSQMTGELFF. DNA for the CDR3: TGTGCCAGCAGTCAGATGACCGGGGAGCTGTTTTTT. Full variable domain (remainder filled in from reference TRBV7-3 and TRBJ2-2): GAGVSQTPSNKVTEKGKYVELRCDPISGHTALYWYRQSLGQGPEFLIYFQGTGAADDSGLPNDRFFAVRPEGSVSTLKIQRTERGDSAVYLCASSQMTGELFFGEGSRLTVL.

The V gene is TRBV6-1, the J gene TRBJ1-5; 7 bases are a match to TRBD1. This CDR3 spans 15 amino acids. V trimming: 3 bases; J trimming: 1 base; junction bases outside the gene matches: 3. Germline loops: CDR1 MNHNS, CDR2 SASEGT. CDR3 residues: CASSDLTGSNQPQHF. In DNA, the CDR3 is TGTGCCAGCAGTGACCTGACAGGGAGCAATCAGCCCCAGCATTTT.